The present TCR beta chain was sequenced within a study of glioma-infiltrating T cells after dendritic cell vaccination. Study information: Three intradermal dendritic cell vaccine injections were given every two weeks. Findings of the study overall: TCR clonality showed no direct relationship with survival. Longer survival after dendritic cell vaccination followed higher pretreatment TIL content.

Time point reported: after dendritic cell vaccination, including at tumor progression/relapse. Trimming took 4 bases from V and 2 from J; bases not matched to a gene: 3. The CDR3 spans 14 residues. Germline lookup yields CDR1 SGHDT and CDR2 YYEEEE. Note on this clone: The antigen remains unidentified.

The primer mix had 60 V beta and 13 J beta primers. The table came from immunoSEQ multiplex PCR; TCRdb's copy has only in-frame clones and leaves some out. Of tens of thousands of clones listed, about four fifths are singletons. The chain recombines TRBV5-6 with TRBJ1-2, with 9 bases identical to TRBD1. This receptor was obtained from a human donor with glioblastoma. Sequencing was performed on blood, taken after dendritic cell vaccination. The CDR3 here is CASSRGQGNYGYTF. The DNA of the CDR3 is TGTGCCAGCAGCCGCGGACAGGGGAACTATGGCTACACCTTC.